A selection of T cell receptor beta chains follows, all from one sample in a study of T-cell memory formation after mild COVID-19. TCRdb called the 5' RACE reads again in MiXCR, with one record for every CDR3 protein. Here the sample spans over 150,000 distinct CDR3 sequences, around 21% being singletons. Sequenced material: PBMCs or a T cell subset sorted from them (not recorded which). These receptors were taken from an adult woman who had mild COVID-19 (a few samples of this study predate the infection). Cell type and time point are not known. The CDR3 runs from the conserved cysteine through the conserved F or W. Fields, in order: J gene, clone size, V gene, D gene, CDR3 DNA, CDR3 protein. The D gene is left open where the match is weak. Not all rows give a size; the values are once, few, many and, for expanded clones, a class.

j_gene: TRBJ2-1
abundance: .
v_gene: TRBV2
d_gene: .
CDR3nt: TGTGCCAGCGGCAGGAATGAGCAGTTCTTC
CDR3aa: CASGRNEQFF

j_gene: TRBJ1-2
abundance: few
v_gene: TRBV29-1
d_gene: .
CDR3nt: TGCAGCGCCCCGAGCAGGGGCAACTATGGCTACACCTTC
CDR3aa: CSAPSRGNYGYTF

j_gene: TRBJ2-5
abundance: .
v_gene: TRBV12-3/TRBV12-4
d_gene: .
CDR3nt: TGTGCCAGCACCGTCGGTGGGGAGACCCAGTACTTC
CDR3aa: CASTVGGETQYF

j_gene: TRBJ2-7
abundance: .
v_gene: TRBV27
d_gene: TRBD1
CDR3nt: TGTGCCAGCAGTTCACCGGGACAGGTCTACGAGCAGTACTTC
CDR3aa: CASSSPGQVYEQYF

j_gene: TRBJ2-5
abundance: .
v_gene: TRBV7-9
d_gene: .
CDR3nt: TGTGCCAGCAGCTTACTACAGGGCCAGCAAGAGACCCAGTACTTC
CDR3aa: CASSLLQGQQETQYF

j_gene: TRBJ2-1
abundance: .
v_gene: TRBV14
d_gene: TRBD2
CDR3nt: TGTGCCAGCAGCCTTCCCGGGACTAGCGGGACAGACCCCACCTACAATGAGCAGTTCTTC
CDR3aa: CASSLPGTSGTDPTYNEQFF

j_gene: TRBJ2-3
abundance: few
v_gene: TRBV9
d_gene: TRBD1
CDR3nt: TGTGCCAGCAGCTTCCCGGACAGGGCGGTTACGCAGTATTTT
CDR3aa: CASSFPDRAVTQYF

j_gene: TRBJ2-2
abundance: .
v_gene: TRBV3-1
d_gene: TRBD1
CDR3nt: TGTGCCGTTAGAGGGACAGGAGGACCGTCCGGGGAGCTGTTTTTT
CDR3aa: CAVRGTGGPSGELFF

j_gene: TRBJ2-7
abundance: .
v_gene: TRBV7-9
d_gene: TRBD1
CDR3nt: TGTGCCAGCAGCCTCCGGACAGGGGAGGCCTACGAGCAGTACTTC
CDR3aa: CASSLRTGEAYEQYF

j_gene: TRBJ1-1
abundance: few
v_gene: TRBV20-1
d_gene: .
CDR3nt: TGCAGTGCTAGAGACAGCCTGAACACTGAAGCTTTCTTT
CDR3aa: CSARDSLNTEAFF

j_gene: TRBJ1-1
abundance: .
v_gene: TRBV14
d_gene: TRBD1
CDR3nt: TGTGCCAGCAGCCCCGACAGGGAGTTAATGAACACTGAAGCTTTCTTT
CDR3aa: CASSPDRELMNTEAFF

j_gene: TRBJ1-2
abundance: .
v_gene: TRBV3-1
d_gene: .
CDR3nt: TGTGCCAGCAGCCAGGGGAGGTTACTAGCCCCCGATGGCTACACCTTC
CDR3aa: CASSQGRLLAPDGYTF

j_gene: TRBJ2-5
abundance: .
v_gene: TRBV29-1
d_gene: .
CDR3nt: TGCAGCGCCTCTGGGGCAGGGGACATAGGTTGGGAGACCCAGTACTTC
CDR3aa: CSASGAGDIGWETQYF